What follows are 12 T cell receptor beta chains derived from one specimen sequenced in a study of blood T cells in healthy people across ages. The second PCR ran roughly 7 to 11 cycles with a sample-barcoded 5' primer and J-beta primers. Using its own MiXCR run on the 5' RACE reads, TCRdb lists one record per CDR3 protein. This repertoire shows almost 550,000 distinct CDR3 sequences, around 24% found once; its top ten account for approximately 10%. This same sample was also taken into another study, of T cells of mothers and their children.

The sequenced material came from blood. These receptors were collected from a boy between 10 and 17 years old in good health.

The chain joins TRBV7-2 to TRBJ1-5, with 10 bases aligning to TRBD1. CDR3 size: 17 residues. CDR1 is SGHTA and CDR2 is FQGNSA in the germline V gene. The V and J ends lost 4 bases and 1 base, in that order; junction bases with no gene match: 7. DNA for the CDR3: TGTGCCAGCAGCTCCGGGACAGGGGCCGTAAGCAATCAGCCCCAGCATTTT. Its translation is CASSSGTGAVSNQPQHF.

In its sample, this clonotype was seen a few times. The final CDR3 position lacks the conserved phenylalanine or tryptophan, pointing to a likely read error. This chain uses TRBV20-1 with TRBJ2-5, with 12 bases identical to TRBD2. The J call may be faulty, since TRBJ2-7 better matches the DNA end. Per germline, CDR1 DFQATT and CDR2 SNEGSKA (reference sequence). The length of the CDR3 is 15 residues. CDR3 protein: CSARYLAGGPYEQYL. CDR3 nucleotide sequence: TGCAGTGCTAGATACCTAGCGGGAGGGCCCTACGAGCAGTACCTC.

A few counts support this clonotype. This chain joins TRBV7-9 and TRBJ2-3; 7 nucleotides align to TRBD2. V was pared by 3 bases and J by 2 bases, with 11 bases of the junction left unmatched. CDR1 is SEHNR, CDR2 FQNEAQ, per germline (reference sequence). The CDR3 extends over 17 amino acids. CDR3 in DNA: TGTGCCAGCAGCTTGATGACTAGCCAGGGTAACACAGATACGCAGTATTTT. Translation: CASSLMTSQGNTDTQYF.

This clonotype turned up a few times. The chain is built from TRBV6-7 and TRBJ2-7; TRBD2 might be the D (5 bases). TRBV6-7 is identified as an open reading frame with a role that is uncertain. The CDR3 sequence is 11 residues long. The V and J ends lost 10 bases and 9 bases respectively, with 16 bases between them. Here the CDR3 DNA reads TGTGCCATCATGGACTTCGCCGTGCAGTACTTC. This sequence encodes CAIMDFAVQYF.

The DNA for the CDR3 is TGTGCCAGCAGTTTACCGGGACAGGGGGCTCATACGCAGTATTTT. Residues: CASSLPGQGAHTQYF. This chain links TRBV28 with TRBJ2-3, with 12 bases matching TRBD1. V trimming: 2 bases; J trimming: 7 bases; junction bases outside the gene matches: 4. The germline CDR1 and CDR2 sequences are MDHEN and SYDVKM. The CDR3 sequence is 15 residues long.

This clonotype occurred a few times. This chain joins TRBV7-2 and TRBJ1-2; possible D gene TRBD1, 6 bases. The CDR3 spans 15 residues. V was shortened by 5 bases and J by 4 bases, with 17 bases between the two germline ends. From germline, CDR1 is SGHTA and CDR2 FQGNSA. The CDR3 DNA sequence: TGTGCCAGCAGCCGACAACAGGGTCATTCCTATGGCTACACCTTC. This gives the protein CASSRQQGHSYGYTF.

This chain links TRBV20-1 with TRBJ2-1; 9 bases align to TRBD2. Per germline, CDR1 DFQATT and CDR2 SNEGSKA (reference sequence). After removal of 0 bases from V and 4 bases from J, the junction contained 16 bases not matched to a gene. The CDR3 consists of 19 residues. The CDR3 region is CSARDPTGVAGVLYNEQFF. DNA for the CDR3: TGCAGTGCTAGAGATCCGACCGGGGTAGCGGGAGTTCTGTACAATGAGCAGTTCTTC.

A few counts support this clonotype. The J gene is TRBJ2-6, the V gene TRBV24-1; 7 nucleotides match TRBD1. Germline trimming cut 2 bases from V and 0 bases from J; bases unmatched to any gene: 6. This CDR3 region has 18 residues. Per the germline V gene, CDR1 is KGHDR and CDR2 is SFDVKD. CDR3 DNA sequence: TGTGCCACCAGTGATTCCCCGGGACAGACCTCTGGGGCCAACGTCCTGACTTTC. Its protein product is CATSDSPGQTSGANVLTF.

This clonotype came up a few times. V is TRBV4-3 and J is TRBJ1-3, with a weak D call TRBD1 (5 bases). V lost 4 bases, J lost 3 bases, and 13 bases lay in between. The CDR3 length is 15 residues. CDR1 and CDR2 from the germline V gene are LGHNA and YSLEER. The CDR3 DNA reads TGCGCCAGCAGCCCCGGCCAGGGAATTGGAAACACCATATATTTT. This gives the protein CASSPGQGIGNTIYF.

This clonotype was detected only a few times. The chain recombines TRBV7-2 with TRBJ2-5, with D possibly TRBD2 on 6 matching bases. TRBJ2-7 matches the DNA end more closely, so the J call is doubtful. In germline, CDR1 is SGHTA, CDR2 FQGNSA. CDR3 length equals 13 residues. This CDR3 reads CASSLITGDEQYF. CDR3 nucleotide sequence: TGTGCCAGCAGCTTAATTACGGGGGACGAGCAGTACTTC.

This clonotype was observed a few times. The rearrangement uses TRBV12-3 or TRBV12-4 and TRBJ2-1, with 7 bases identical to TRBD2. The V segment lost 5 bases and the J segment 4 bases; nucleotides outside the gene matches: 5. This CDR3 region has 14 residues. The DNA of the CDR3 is TGTGCCAGCAGTGAGGGGACTACGTACAATGAGCAGTTCTTC. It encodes CASSEGTTYNEQFF.

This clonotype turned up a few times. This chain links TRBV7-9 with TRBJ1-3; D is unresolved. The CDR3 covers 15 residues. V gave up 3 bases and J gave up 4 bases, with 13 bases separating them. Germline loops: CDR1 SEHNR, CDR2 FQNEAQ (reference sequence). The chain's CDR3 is CASSLSVQRGNTIYF. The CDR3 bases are TGTGCCAGCAGCTTGTCTGTGCAGAGAGGAAACACCATATATTTT.